These 3 T cell receptor beta chains were all obtained from the same sample, sequenced in a study of cytomegalovirus exposure and HLA in healthy donors. The PCR used 60 Vbeta and 13 Jbeta primers. Sequenced by immunoSEQ multiplex PCR; TCRdb stores in-frame clones only, minus some. Among 110,000 to 150,000 clones listed, 77% were seen once. Material: PBMCs. The receptor set was obtained from a male donor in good health and CMV-seronegative.

The chain couples TRBV4-1 to TRBJ1-1; 9 bases are a match to TRBD1. This CDR3 region has 15 residues. Germline V gene data show CDR1 as MGHRA and CDR2 as YSYEKL. V dropped 1 base and J dropped 2; count of bases not matched to a gene: 2. Here the CDR3 DNA reads TGCGCCAGCAGCCAAGGGACAGGGGTTAACACTGAAGCTTTCTTT. Protein sequence: CASSQGTGVNTEAFF.

V usage is TRBV6-5 and J usage is TRBJ1-3; D possibly corresponds to TRBD1 (5 bases). Germline-derived CDR1 and CDR2 are MNHEY and SVGAGI. The CDR3 extends over 13 amino acids. V was trimmed by 4 bases and J by 2 bases, leaving 6 bases between them. CDR3 sequence: CASSSDTGNTIYF. CDR3 bases: TGTGCCAGCAGTTCGGACACTGGAAACACCATATATTTT.

J is TRBJ2-1 and V is TRBV13; the D gene is possibly TRBD1 (6 bases). This CDR3 has 14 amino acids. V dropped 8 bases and J dropped 8 bases, with 19 bases sitting between them. CDR1 and CDR2 from the germline V gene are PRHDT and FYEKMQ (reference sequence). The CDR3 loop reads CASGSGTKGDEQFF. The CDR3, as DNA: TGTGCCAGCGGTTCAGGGACGAAGGGGGATGAGCAGTTCTTC.